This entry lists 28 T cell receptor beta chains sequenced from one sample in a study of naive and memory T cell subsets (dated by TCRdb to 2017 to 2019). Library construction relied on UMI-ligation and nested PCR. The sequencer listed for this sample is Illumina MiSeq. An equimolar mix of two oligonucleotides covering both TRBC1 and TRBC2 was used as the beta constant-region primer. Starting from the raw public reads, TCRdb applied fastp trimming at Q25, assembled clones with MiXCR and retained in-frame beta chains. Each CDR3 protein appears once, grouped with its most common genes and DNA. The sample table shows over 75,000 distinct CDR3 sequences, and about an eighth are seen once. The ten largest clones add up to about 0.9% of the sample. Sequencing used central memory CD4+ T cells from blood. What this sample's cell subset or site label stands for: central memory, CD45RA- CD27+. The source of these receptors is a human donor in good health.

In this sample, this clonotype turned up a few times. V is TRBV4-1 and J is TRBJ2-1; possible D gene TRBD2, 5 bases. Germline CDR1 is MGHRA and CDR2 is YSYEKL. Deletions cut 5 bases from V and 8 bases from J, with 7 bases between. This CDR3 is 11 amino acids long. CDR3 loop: CASSERHEQFF. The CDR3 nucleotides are TGCGCCAGCAGCGAGCGGCATGAGCAGTTCTTC.

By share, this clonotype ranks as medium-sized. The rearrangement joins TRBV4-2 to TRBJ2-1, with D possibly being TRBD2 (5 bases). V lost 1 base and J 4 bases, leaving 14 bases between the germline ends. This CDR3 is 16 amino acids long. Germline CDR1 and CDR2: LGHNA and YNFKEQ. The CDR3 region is CASSQAGLAQYNEQFF. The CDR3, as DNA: TGTGCCAGCAGCCAAGCGGGATTAGCGCAGTACAATGAGCAGTTCTTC.

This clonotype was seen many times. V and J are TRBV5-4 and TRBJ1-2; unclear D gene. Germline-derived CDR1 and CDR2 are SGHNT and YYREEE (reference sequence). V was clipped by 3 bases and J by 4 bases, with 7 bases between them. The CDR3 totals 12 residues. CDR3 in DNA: TGTGCCAGCAGCTCGGACTTCTATGGCTACACCTTC. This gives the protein CASSSDFYGYTF.

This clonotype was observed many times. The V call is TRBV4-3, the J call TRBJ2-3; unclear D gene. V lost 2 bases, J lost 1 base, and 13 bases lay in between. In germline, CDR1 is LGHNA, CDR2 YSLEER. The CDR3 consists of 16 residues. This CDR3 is CASSQQPEKGTDTQYF. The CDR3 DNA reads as TGCGCCAGCAGCCAACAACCCGAGAAAGGCACAGATACGCAGTATTTT.

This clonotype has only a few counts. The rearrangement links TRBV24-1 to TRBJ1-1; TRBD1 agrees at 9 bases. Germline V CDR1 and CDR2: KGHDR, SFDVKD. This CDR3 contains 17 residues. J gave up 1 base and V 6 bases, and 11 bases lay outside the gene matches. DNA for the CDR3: TGTGCCACCAGTAATGTTTGTCAGGGACAGGGGAACACTGAAGCTTTCTTT. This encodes CATSNVCQGQGNTEAFF.

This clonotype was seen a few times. The CDR3, as DNA: TGTGCCAGCAGTTTGAGGGGGGCGCAGAGCGGGGAGCTGTTTTTT. It encodes CASSLRGAQSGELFF. The gene calls are TRBV12-3 or TRBV12-4 and TRBJ2-2; D is tentatively TRBD1 or TRBD2 (6 bases each). Trimming took off 3 bases at V and 7 bases at J, with 15 bases between the two ends. This CDR3 contains 15 residues.

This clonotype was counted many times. CDR3 amino acids: CASSLWTYRENEQFF. In DNA, the CDR3 is TGTGCCAGCAGCTTATGGACCTATAGGGAGAATGAGCAGTTCTTC. The chain couples TRBV7-2 to TRBJ2-1; perhaps TRBD2 as D (5 bases). This CDR3 spans 15 amino acids. Per the germline V gene, CDR1 is SGHTA and CDR2 is FQGNSA. V lost 2 bases, J lost 7 bases, and 15 bases lay in between.

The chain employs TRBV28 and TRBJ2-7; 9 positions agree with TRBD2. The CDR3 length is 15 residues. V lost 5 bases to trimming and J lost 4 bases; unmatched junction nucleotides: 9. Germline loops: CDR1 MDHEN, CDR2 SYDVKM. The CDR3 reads CASSPDSGSWYEQYF. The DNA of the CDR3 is TGTGCCAGCAGTCCAGATAGCGGGAGTTGGTACGAGCAGTACTTC.

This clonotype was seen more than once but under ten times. The CDR3 reads CASSQGRGQGIREQYF. DNA of the CDR3: TGCGCCAGCAGCCAAGGTCGTGGACAGGGGATCAGGGAGCAGTACTTC. The chain employs TRBV4-1 and TRBJ2-7, with 9 positions matching TRBD1. With V trimmed by 1 base and J by 7 bases, 11 bases remained unmatched. The germline V gene has CDR1 MGHRA and CDR2 YSYEKL. There are 16 residues in the CDR3.

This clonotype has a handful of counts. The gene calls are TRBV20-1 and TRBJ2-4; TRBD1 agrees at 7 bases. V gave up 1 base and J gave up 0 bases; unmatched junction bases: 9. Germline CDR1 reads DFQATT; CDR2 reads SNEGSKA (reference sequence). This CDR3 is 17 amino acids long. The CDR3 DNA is TGCAGTGCTAGAGGAACAGGGGAACCCATAGCCAAAAACATTCAGTACTTC. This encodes CSARGTGEPIAKNIQYF.

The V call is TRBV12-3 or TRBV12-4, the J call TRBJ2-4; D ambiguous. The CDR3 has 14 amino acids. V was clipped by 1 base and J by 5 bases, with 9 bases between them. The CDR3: CASSLDRLENIQYF. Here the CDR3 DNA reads TGTGCCAGCAGTTTAGATCGTTTAGAAAACATTCAGTACTTC.

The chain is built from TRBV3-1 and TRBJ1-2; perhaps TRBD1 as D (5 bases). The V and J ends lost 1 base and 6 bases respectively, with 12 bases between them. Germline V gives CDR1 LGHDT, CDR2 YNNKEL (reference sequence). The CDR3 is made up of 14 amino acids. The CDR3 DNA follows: TGTGCCAGCAGCCAAGCTGCAGGGTCCCATGGCTACACCTTC. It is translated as CASSQAAGSHGYTF.

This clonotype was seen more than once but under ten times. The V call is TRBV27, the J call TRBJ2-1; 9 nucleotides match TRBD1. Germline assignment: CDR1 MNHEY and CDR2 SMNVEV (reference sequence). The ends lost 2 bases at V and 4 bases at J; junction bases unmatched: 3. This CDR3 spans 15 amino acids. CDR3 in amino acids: CASSLNRGPYNEQFF. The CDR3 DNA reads TGTGCCAGCAGTTTAAACAGGGGGCCATACAATGAGCAGTTCTTC.

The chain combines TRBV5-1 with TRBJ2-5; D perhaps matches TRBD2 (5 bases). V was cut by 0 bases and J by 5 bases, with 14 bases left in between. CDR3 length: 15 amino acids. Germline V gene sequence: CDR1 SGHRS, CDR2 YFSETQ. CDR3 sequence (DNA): TGCGCCAGCAGCTTGGCCCGAGGGTCGGGGGAGACCCAGTACTTC. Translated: CASSLARGSGETQYF. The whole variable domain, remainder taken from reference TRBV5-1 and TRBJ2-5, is KAGVTQTPRYLIKTRGQQVTLSCSPISGHRSVSWYQQTPGQGLQFLFEYFSETQRNKGNFPGRFSGRQFSNSRSEMNVSTLELGDSALYLCASSLARGSGETQYFGPGTRLLVL.

The CDR3 DNA sequence: TGTGCCAGCAGCTTAGGGGTTGGTGGGGTCCAAGAGACCCAGTACTTC. This encodes CASSLGVGGVQETQYF. The V and J genes are TRBV5-4 and TRBJ2-5; weak D call: TRBD1 (5 bases). The CDR3 totals 16 residues. Germline V lookup: CDR1 SGHNT, CDR2 YYREEE (reference sequence). The V end lost 2 bases, the J end lost 1 base, and 15 bases lay between the germline ends. Variable domain in full (rest from reference TRBV5-4 and TRBJ2-5): ETGVTQSPTHLIKTRGQQVTLRCSSQSGHNTVSWYQQALGQGPQFIFQYYREEENGRGNFPPRFSGLQFPNYSSELNVNALELDDSALYLCASSLGVGGVQETQYFGPGTRLLVL.

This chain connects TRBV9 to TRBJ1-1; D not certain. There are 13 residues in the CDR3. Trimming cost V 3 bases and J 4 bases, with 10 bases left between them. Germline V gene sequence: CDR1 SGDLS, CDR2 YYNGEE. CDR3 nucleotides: TGTGCCAGCAGCGCTTATAGTGGCACTGAAGCTTTCTTT. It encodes CASSAYSGTEAFF. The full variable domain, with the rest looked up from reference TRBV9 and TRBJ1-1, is DSGVTQTPKHLITATGQRVTLRCSPRSGDLSVYWYQQSLDQGLQFLIQYYNGEERAKGNILERFSAQQFPDLHSELNLSSLELGDSALYFCASSAYSGTEAFFGQGTRLTVV.

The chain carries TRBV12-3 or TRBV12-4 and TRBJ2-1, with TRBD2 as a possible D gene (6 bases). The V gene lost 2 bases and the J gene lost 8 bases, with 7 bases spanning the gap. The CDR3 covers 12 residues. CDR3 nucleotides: TGTGCCAGCAGTTTAACTAGCTATGAGCAGTTCTTC. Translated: CASSLTSYEQFF.

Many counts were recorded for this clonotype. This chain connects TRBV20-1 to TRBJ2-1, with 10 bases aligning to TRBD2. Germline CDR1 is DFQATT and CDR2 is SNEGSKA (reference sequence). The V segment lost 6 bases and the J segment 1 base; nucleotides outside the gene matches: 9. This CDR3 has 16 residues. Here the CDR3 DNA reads TGCAGTGCGGGGGGTAGTAGCGGGAGGTCCTACAATGAGCAGTTCTTC. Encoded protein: CSAGGSSGRSYNEQFF.

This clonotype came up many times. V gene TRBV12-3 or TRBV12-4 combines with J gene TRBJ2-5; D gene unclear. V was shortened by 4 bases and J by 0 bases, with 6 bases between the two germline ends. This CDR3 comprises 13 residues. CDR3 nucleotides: TGTGCCAGCAGTTGGCGGTACCAAGAGACCCAGTACTTC. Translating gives CASSWRYQETQYF.

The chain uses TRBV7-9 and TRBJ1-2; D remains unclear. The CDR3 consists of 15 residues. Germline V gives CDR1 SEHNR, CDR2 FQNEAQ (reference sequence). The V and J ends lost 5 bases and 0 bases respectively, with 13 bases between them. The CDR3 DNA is TGTGCCAGCAGCCCTGGGCGGGCATCTAACTATGGCTACACCTTC. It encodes CASSPGRASNYGYTF.

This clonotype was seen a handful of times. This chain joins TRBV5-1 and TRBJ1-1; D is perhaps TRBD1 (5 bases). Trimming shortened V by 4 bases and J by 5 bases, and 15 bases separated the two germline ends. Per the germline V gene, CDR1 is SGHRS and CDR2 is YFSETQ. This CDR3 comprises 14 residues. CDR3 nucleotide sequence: TGCGCCAGCAGCCCACCCGACAGTCCGACTGAAGCTTTCTTT. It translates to CASSPPDSPTEAFF.

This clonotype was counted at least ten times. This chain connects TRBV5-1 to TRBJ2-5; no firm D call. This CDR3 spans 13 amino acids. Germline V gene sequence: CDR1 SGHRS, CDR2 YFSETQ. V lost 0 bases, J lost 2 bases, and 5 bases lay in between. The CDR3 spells CASSLVAQETQYF. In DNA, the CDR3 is TGCGCCAGCAGCTTGGTTGCTCAAGAGACCCAGTACTTC.

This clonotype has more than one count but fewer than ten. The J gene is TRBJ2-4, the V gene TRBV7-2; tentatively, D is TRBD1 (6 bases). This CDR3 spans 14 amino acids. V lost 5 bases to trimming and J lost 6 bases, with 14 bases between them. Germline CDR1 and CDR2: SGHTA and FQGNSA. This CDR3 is CASSANRDINIQYF. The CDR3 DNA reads TGTGCCAGCAGCGCAAACCGGGACATAAACATTCAGTACTTC.

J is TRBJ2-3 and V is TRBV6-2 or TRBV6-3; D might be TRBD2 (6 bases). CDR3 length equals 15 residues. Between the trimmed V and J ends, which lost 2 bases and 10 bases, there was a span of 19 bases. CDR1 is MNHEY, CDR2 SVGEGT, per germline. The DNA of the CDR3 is TGTGCCAGCAGTTACGGCACCAGAGAAGGAGGGGCGCAGTATTTT. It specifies CASSYGTREGGAQYF.

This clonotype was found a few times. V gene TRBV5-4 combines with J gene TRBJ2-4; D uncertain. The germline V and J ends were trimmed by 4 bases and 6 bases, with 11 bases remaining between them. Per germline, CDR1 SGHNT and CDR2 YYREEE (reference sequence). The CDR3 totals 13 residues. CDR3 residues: CASSPFEGNIQYF. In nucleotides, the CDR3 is TGTGCCAGCAGCCCGTTCGAAGGAAACATTCAGTACTTC.

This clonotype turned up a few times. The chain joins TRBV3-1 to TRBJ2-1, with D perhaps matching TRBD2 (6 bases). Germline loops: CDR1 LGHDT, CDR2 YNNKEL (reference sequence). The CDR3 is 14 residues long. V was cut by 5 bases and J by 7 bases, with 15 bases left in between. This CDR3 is CASSLGWGENEQFF. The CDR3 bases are TGTGCCAGCAGCTTAGGCTGGGGGGAAAATGAGCAGTTCTTC.

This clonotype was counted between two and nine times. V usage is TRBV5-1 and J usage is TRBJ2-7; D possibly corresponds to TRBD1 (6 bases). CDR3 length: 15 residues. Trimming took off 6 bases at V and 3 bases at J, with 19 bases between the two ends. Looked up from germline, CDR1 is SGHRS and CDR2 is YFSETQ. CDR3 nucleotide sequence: TGCGCCAGCAAAGCTTGGTCAGGGGCGAACTACGAGCAGTACTTC. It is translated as CASKAWSGANYEQYF.

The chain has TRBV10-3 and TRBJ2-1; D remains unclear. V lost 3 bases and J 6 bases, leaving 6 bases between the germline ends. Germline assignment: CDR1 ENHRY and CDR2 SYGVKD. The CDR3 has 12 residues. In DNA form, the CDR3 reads TGTGCCATCAGTGACAACAGCAATGAGCAGTTCTTC. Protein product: CAISDNSNEQFF.